The present TCR beta chain was sequenced within a study of radiation and T cells in renal cell carcinoma. The study's findings and limits: Compared with controls, irradiated tumors showed greater TCR clonality.

Germline V gives CDR1 MNHEY, CDR2 SVGAGI. The CDR3 runs to 14 residues. The V gene lost 3 bases and the J gene lost 4 bases, with 12 bases spanning the gap. Treatment reported: treatment-naive control, cytoreductive nephrectomy. This renal cell carcinoma was of the clear cell type. Sequencing used immunoSEQ multiplex PCR; TCRdb keeps in-frame clones, though not all of them. The table has about 24,000 clones, roughly 64% seen once. This clone was seen only once. The target antigen is unknown. The V call is TRBV6-5, the J call TRBJ1-2; unclear D gene. The clonotype was recovered from a man aged 40-49 years with renal cell carcinoma. This specimen consisted of tumor tissue, obtained from a patient whose treatment was nephrectomy without radiotherapy. CDR3: CASSYSADFYGYTF. The CDR3 DNA reads TGTGCCAGCAGTTATAGCGCGGATTTCTATGGCTACACCTTC.